This is a list of T cell receptor beta chains from one sample in a study of preoperative IRX-2 immunotherapy in early breast cancer. Some clones are missing from TCRdb's copy, which holds only in-frame ones; the method was immunoSEQ multiplex PCR. Of 40,000 to 45,000 clones listed, approximately 77% are singletons. Here the sequenced sample was tumor tissue, taken after IRX-2 immunotherapy. Receptors were obtained from a human donor with breast cancer. The CDR3 runs from the conserved cysteine through the conserved F or W. Each record gives: D gene, J gene, clone size, V gene, CDR3 DNA, CDR3 protein. D genes are given only for firm matches. Where a row states a size, it is once, few, many or the class of an expanded clone; other rows omit it.

NA TRBJ2-1 NA TRBV6-8 TGTGCCAGCAGTTATCTGGGGGTCCTGAATTTCTACAATGAGCAGTTCTTC CASSYLGVLNFYNEQFF
TRBD2 TRBJ2-7 NA TRBV6-8 TGTGCCAGCAGGGACCCCCCAGGACTAGCGGGCCTCGTCACCTACGAGCAGTACTTC CASRDPPGLAGLVTYEQYF
NA TRBJ2-2 few TRBV6-8 TGTGCCATCACCCGGACAGCAAACACCGGGGAGCTGTTTTTT CAITRTANTGELFF
NA TRBJ1-5 NA TRBV19 TGTGCCTTATCTCCAGGTTTAGGTCAGCCCCAGCATTTT CALSPGLGQPQHF
NA TRBJ1-1 NA TRBV4-1 TGCGCCAGCAGCCAAGATTGGGTGAACACTGAAGCTTTCTTT CASSQDWVNTEAFF
TRBD2 TRBJ2-3 NA TRBV5-1 TGCGCCAGCGGCGGGGGAGTGGAACGTTGGGATACGCAGTATTTT CASGGGVERWDTQYF
TRBD1 TRBJ1-1 NA TRBV5-1 TGCGCCAGCAGCCGGGGGACAGGCGTCCCTGAAGCTTTCTTT CASSRGTGVPEAFF
NA TRBJ1-1 NA TRBV7-4 TGTGCCAGCAGTTACGACAGGAACACTGAAGCTTTCTTT CASSYDRNTEAFF
TRBD2 TRBJ2-1 NA TRBV30 TGTGCCTGGAGTGTACATCCGGGAGGCTCCTACAATGAGCAGTTCTTC CAWSVHPGGSYNEQFF
NA TRBJ2-1 NA TRBV6-7 TGTGCCAGCAGTTACTCAGTCCGTAAAGGATACAATGAGCAGTTCTTC CASSYSVRKGYNEQFF